The rows below give T cell receptor beta chains drawn from one sample of a study of control samples from healthy donors and cancer patients. Sequenced by immunoSEQ multiplex PCR; TCRdb stores in-frame clones only, minus some. Of about 120,000 clones listed, around nine tenths were seen once; the top ten hold 9% to 13%. The sample taken for sequencing was blood. The receptors derive from a man aged 25 to 40 in good health. The CDR3 runs from the conserved cysteine through the conserved F or W. The order of the fields is clone size, J gene, V gene, CDR3 length, D gene, CDR3 protein, CDR3 DNA. The D gene is left open where the match is weak. The size entry is marked missing in some rows and otherwise reads once, few, many or a size class.

size: -; J: TRBJ1-2; V: TRBV5-6; length: 14; D: -; CDR3: CASSSPFGGYGYTF; DNA: TGTGCCAGCAGCTCACCATTCGGGGGCTATGGCTACACCTTC
size: -; J: TRBJ2-3; V: TRBV5-1; length: 16; D: TRBD2; CDR3: CASSPDSGASTDTQYF; DNA: TGCGCCAGCAGCCCGGATAGCGGGGCTTCCACAGATACGCAGTATTTT
size: few; J: TRBJ2-5; V: TRBV7-2; length: 14; D: TRBD2; CDR3: CASSDGGAGETQYF; DNA: TGTGCCAGCAGCGACGGGGGGGCCGGGGAGACCCAGTACTTC
size: -; J: TRBJ1-2; V: TRBV5-6; length: 14; D: -; CDR3: CASSSGTSLYGYTF; DNA: TGTGCCAGCAGCTCAGGGACATCGCTCTATGGCTACACCTTC
size: -; J: TRBJ1-1; V: TRBV10-3; length: 16; D: -; CDR3: CAISESEGGTNTEAFF; DNA: TGTGCCATCAGTGAGTCGGAGGGCGGTACTAACACTGAAGCTTTCTTT
size: -; J: TRBJ1-2; V: TRBV6-5; length: 14; D: -; CDR3: CASSYSGGAGGYTF; DNA: TGTGCCAGCAGTTACTCGGGGGGCGCTGGGGGCTACACCTTC
size: few; J: TRBJ1-2; V: TRBV4-1; length: 14; D: TRBD1; CDR3: CASSAGGALDGYTF; DNA: TGCGCCAGCAGTGCAGGGGGCGCATTAGACGGCTACACCTTC
size: few; J: TRBJ1-3; V: TRBV25-1; length: 15; D: -; CDR3: CASSPDIFSGNTIYF; DNA: TGTGCCAGCTCCCCCGACATCTTCTCTGGAAACACCATATATTTT
size: -; J: TRBJ1-1; V: TRBV3-1/TRBV3-2; length: 15; D: -; CDR3: CASSWASGWEAEAFF; DNA: TGTGCCAGCAGCTGGGCATCAGGGTGGGAGGCTGAAGCTTTCTTT
size: -; J: TRBJ1-1; V: TRBV7-9; length: 12; D: -; CDR3: CASSLEGREAFF; DNA: TGTGCCAGCAGCTTAGAAGGGAGAGAAGCTTTCTTT
size: -; J: TRBJ1-1; V: TRBV9; length: 15; D: TRBD1; CDR3: CASSPRQGVAYGAFF; DNA: TGTGCCAGCAGCCCCCGACAGGGTGTGGCCTATGGGGCTTTCTTT
size: -; J: TRBJ1-2; V: TRBV19; length: 14; D: -; CDR3: CASRSGLKNYGYTF; DNA: TGTGCCAGTAGATCAGGGCTCAAAAACTATGGCTACACCTTC
size: -; J: TRBJ2-7; V: TRBV11-3; length: 14; D: -; CDR3: CASSFGPDSYEQYF; DNA: TGTGCCAGCAGCTTCGGGCCTGATTCCTACGAGCAGTACTTC
size: -; J: TRBJ1-6; V: TRBV10-3; length: 14; D: -; CDR3: CAISPDQGNSPLHF; DNA: TGTGCCATCAGTCCCGACCAGGGGAATTCACCCCTCCACTTT
size: few; J: TRBJ1-2; V: TRBV9; length: 16; D: TRBD1; CDR3: CASSVARDSRSYGYTF; DNA: TGTGCCAGCAGCGTAGCCAGGGACAGCCGTTCCTATGGCTACACCTTC
size: few; J: TRBJ2-2; V: TRBV29-1; length: 11; D: -; CDR3: CSTRNTGELFF; DNA: TGCAGCACCAGAAACACCGGGGAGCTGTTTTTT
size: -; J: TRBJ2-7; V: TRBV5-6; length: 11; D: -; CDR3: CASSLGYEQYF; DNA: TGTGCCAGCAGCTTGGGCTACGAGCAGTACTTC
size: -; J: TRBJ1-1; V: TRBV24-1; length: 11; D: -; CDR3: CATFNKTEAFF; DNA: TGTGCCACGTTCAATAAGACTGAAGCTTTCTTT
size: -; J: TRBJ2-7; V: TRBV27; length: 15; D: TRBD1; CDR3: CASSLSGDSSYEQYF; DNA: TGTGCCAGCAGTTTATCAGGGGACAGTTCCTACGAGCAGTACTTC
size: -; J: TRBJ1-2; V: TRBV2; length: 12; D: -; CDR3: CASNRDFEGYTF; DNA: TGTGCCAGCAACCGGGACTTTGAGGGCTACACCTTC
size: -; J: TRBJ2-1; V: TRBV7-2; length: 16; D: TRBD2; CDR3: CASSSGGLINYNEQFF; DNA: TGTGCCAGCAGTTCGGGGGGACTTATAAACTACAATGAGCAGTTCTTC
size: -; J: TRBJ1-2; V: TRBV27; length: 14; D: -; CDR3: CASSLSGNSGGYTF; DNA: TGTGCCAGCAGTTTATCGGGCAACTCGGGGGGCTACACCTTC
size: few; J: TRBJ1-5; V: TRBV11-2; length: 14; D: TRBD1; CDR3: CASSSGQGNQPQHF; DNA: TGTGCCAGCAGCTCGGGACAGGGCAATCAGCCCCAGCATTTT
size: -; J: TRBJ1-3; V: TRBV10-3; length: 12; D: -; CDR3: CAISDRGNTIYF; DNA: TGTGCCATCAGTGATAGGGGAAACACCATATATTTT
size: -; J: TRBJ1-1; V: TRBV2; length: 11; D: -; CDR3: CASSRDTEAFF; DNA: TGTGCCAGCAGTAGGGACACTGAAGCTTTCTTT
size: once; J: TRBJ1-2; V: TRBV6-5; length: 15; D: -; CDR3: CASSTTGMGDYGYTF; DNA: TGTGCCAGCAGTACAACAGGGATGGGGGACTATGGCTACACCTTC
size: few; J: TRBJ1-5; V: TRBV5-1; length: 14; D: -; CDR3: CASSLDSLNQPQHF; DNA: TGCGCCAGCAGCTTGGACAGTCTCAATCAGCCCCAGCATTTT
size: -; J: TRBJ2-2; V: TRBV4-2; length: 12; D: TRBD1; CDR3: CASSTGAEKLFF; DNA: TGTGCCAGTTCAACAGGGGCAGAAAAGCTGTTTTTT
size: -; J: TRBJ2-1; V: TRBV10-2; length: 16; D: -; CDR3: CASSERGAGLNNEQFF; DNA: TGCGCCAGCAGTGAAAGGGGGGCGGGGTTGAACAATGAGCAGTTCTTC
size: -; J: TRBJ2-3; V: TRBV24-1; length: 14; D: -; CDR3: CATGDPGTTDTQYF; DNA: TGTGCCACCGGTGACCCCGGGACCACAGATACGCAGTATTTT
size: -; J: TRBJ1-1; V: TRBV25-1; length: 15; D: TRBD1; CDR3: CASSENRGAWTEAFF; DNA: TGTGCCAGCAGTGAAAACAGGGGTGCTTGGACTGAAGCTTTCTTT
size: -; J: TRBJ1-2; V: TRBV4-2; length: 14; D: TRBD1; CDR3: CASSPGQGSGGYTF; DNA: TGTGCCAGCAGCCCCGGACAGGGCTCGGGAGGCTACACCTTC
size: -; J: TRBJ1-3; V: TRBV11-2; length: 13; D: -; CDR3: CASSSSAWDTIYF; DNA: TGTGCCAGCAGCTCCTCGGCCTGGGACACCATATATTTT
size: -; J: TRBJ2-1; V: TRBV5-1; length: 15; D: -; CDR3: CASSPQGGSYNEQFF; DNA: TGCGCCAGCAGCCCGCAGGGGGGGTCCTACAATGAGCAGTTCTTC
size: -; J: TRBJ2-1; V: TRBV24-1; length: 15; D: -; CDR3: CATSDLKGGVNEQFF; DNA: TGTGCCACCAGTGATTTGAAAGGAGGGGTAAATGAACAGTTCTTC